A selection of T cell receptor beta chains follows, all from one sample in a study of T cell repertoires in cytomegalovirus infection. TCRdb reprocessed the reads via MiXCR and lists one record per CDR3 protein. The sample consists of about 310,000 distinct CDR3 sequences, around a sixth of them appearing once. Sequenced sample: PBMCs. These receptors were obtained from a human donor in good health (CMV status not recorded). Some clones in this sample may be carry-over from other donors' samples. Each CDR3 is given without its conserved first and last residue. Fields, in order: CDR3 protein, V gene, D gene, J gene, clone size. D genes are given only for firm matches. Clone sizes are given selectively: once, few, many, or a class where the clone is expanded.

CDR3: ASKPVRRPYEQY
V: TRBV23-1
D: NA
J: TRBJ2-7
size: NA

CDR3: ASSPATGTSGDNEQF
V: TRBV6-2/TRBV6-3
D: TRBD2
J: TRBJ2-1
size: NA

CDR3: ASSISAGKQPQH
V: TRBV19
D: NA
J: TRBJ1-5
size: NA

CDR3: SARDQSQGAQPQH
V: TRBV20-1
D: TRBD1
J: TRBJ1-5
size: few

CDR3: SARRTGLNTEAF
V: TRBV20-1
D: NA
J: TRBJ1-1
size: NA

CDR3: ASSLEDGNEQF
V: TRBV5-4
D: NA
J: TRBJ2-1
size: NA

CDR3: ASALGQSYEQY
V: TRBV7-9
D: NA
J: TRBJ2-7
size: NA

CDR3: ASGRQGNTEAF
V: TRBV5-4
D: TRBD1
J: TRBJ1-1
size: NA

CDR3: SALRDRDNQPQH
V: TRBV20-1
D: TRBD1
J: TRBJ1-5
size: few

CDR3: ASTPRDSSYGYT
V: TRBV6-2/TRBV6-3
D: TRBD1
J: TRBJ1-2
size: few

CDR3: ASSPPRLAGGWNEQF
V: TRBV18
D: TRBD2
J: TRBJ2-1
size: few

CDR3: ASSLGLALSSYNEQF
V: TRBV9
D: TRBD2
J: TRBJ2-1
size: NA

CDR3: ASSQVARFEKLF
V: TRBV4-2
D: NA
J: TRBJ1-4
size: many

CDR3: SVEKGAAGKTEAF
V: TRBV29-1
D: TRBD1
J: TRBJ1-1
size: NA

CDR3: ASSSPGDTGELF
V: TRBV27
D: NA
J: TRBJ2-2
size: NA

CDR3: ASSLRGTGDEQF
V: TRBV12-3/TRBV12-4
D: TRBD1
J: TRBJ2-1
size: few

CDR3: ATSTRDRGGNEQF
V: TRBV15
D: TRBD1
J: TRBJ2-1
size: NA

CDR3: ASSLVAGGPSGANVLT
V: TRBV28
D: TRBD1
J: TRBJ2-6
size: few

CDR3: ASSQDWRNSPLH
V: TRBV14
D: NA
J: TRBJ1-6
size: NA

CDR3: ASTWGREVYGANVLT
V: TRBV12-3/TRBV12-4
D: NA
J: TRBJ2-6
size: few

CDR3: SARPYRAQETQY
V: TRBV20-1
D: NA
J: TRBJ2-5
size: NA

CDR3: ASSLVTDGEAF
V: TRBV7-2
D: NA
J: TRBJ1-1
size: many

CDR3: ASSYRPLTSGGADTQY
V: TRBV6-6
D: TRBD2
J: TRBJ2-3
size: NA

CDR3: ATKGLAVTGELF
V: TRBV25-1
D: TRBD2
J: TRBJ2-2
size: few

CDR3: ASSYSGVGAYEQY
V: TRBV6-5
D: NA
J: TRBJ2-7
size: few

CDR3: ASSVATGQSYGYT
V: TRBV2
D: NA
J: TRBJ1-2
size: NA

CDR3: ASTRNTGELF
V: TRBV19
D: NA
J: TRBJ2-2
size: NA

CDR3: ASSTGLAVETQY
V: TRBV11-1
D: TRBD2
J: TRBJ2-5
size: few

CDR3: ASSPGTGVLEQY
V: TRBV18
D: TRBD1
J: TRBJ2-7
size: NA

CDR3: ASSINVQNNQPQH
V: TRBV19
D: NA
J: TRBJ1-5
size: few

CDR3: ASRKDRLYNEQF
V: TRBV6-5
D: TRBD1
J: TRBJ2-1
size: NA

CDR3: ASSSTDRVLYEQY
V: TRBV28
D: NA
J: TRBJ2-7
size: few

CDR3: ASNRQVGMETQY
V: TRBV6-2/TRBV6-3
D: NA
J: TRBJ2-5
size: few

CDR3: ASSLGDRDYEQY
V: TRBV5-1
D: TRBD1
J: TRBJ2-7
size: NA

CDR3: ASSLRGDRAYGYT
V: TRBV12-3/TRBV12-4
D: TRBD1
J: TRBJ1-2
size: many

CDR3: ASSPNYGTTKAF
V: TRBV7-6
D: NA
J: TRBJ1-1
size: few

CDR3: ASSFRGSGQGIGSNQPQH
V: TRBV27
D: TRBD1
J: TRBJ1-5
size: many

CDR3: ASSGTAVYEQY
V: TRBV6-2/TRBV6-3
D: NA
J: TRBJ2-7
size: NA

CDR3: ASSFPGQLNYGYT
V: TRBV28
D: NA
J: TRBJ1-2
size: NA

CDR3: ASSVEIQALEQY
V: TRBV6-1
D: NA
J: TRBJ2-7
size: NA

CDR3: ASSGIPYNEQF
V: TRBV6-2/TRBV6-3
D: NA
J: TRBJ2-1
size: many

CDR3: ASRRRTGPGYEQY
V: TRBV6-5
D: TRBD1
J: TRBJ2-7
size: NA

CDR3: SAKQGTTEAF
V: TRBV20-1
D: TRBD1
J: TRBJ1-1
size: NA

CDR3: ASSPNGGQAGEKLF
V: TRBV12-3/TRBV12-4
D: TRBD1
J: TRBJ1-4
size: NA

CDR3: ASSESGTGNAGELF
V: TRBV25-1
D: TRBD1
J: TRBJ2-2
size: NA

CDR3: ASSLGGGGRTEAF
V: TRBV5-6
D: NA
J: TRBJ1-1
size: NA

CDR3: ASTGSDYNSPLH
V: TRBV27
D: NA
J: TRBJ1-6
size: many

CDR3: ASSLGAGTRGYT
V: TRBV7-2
D: NA
J: TRBJ1-2
size: many

CDR3: ASSQGAQATGELF
V: TRBV4-3
D: NA
J: TRBJ2-2
size: NA